These 4 T cell receptor beta chains share one sample of origin, sequenced in a study of shared clonotypes between healthy human individuals. The data were produced by immunoSEQ multiplex PCR, yet TCRdb's version contains in-frame clones alone and is incomplete. The data hold roughly 2,500,000 clones, with roughly 93% observed a single time. The sequenced material came from naive CD4+ T cells from PBMCs. As for subset: CD45RA+ positively selected. Source of these receptors: a young man in good health. Some clones in this sample may be carry-over from other donors' samples.

The V and J genes are TRBV9 and TRBJ1-1; D is unclear. Germline values: CDR1 SGDLS, CDR2 YYNGEE. Trimming cost V 2 bases and J 1 base, with 9 bases left between them. The CDR3 runs 14 residues. In DNA, the CDR3 is TGTGCCAGCAGCGTCTCAAGCGCGAACACTGAAGCTTTCTTT. It translates to CASSVSSANTEAFF.

Regarding this clone: Other DNA variants within this sample encode the same CDR3. The V and J genes are TRBV19 and TRBJ1-5; tentative D call: TRBD1 (6 bases). Trimming took off 5 bases at V and 6 bases at J, with 11 bases between the two ends. Germline V lookup: CDR1 LNHDA, CDR2 SQIVND (reference sequence). There are 13 residues in the CDR3. The CDR3 is CASSQGGGQPQHF. The CDR3 nucleotides read TGTGCCAGTAGTCAGGGAGGGGGTCAGCCCCAGCATTTT.

The gene calls are TRBV28 and TRBJ2-7; possibly TRBD1 or TRBD2 for D (5 bases each). The CDR3 runs to 14 residues. Looked up from germline, CDR1 is MDHEN and CDR2 is SYDVKM. The ends were cut back, 3 bases at V and 6 bases at J, with 15 bases in the middle. DNA of the CDR3: TGTGCCAGCAGTTTCTGGGACCGGGCCCTCGAGCAGTACTTC. This codes for CASSFWDRALEQYF.

The chain couples TRBV5-8 to TRBJ2-5; 9 nucleotides align to TRBD1. CDR1 is SGHTS and CDR2 is YDEGEE in the germline V gene. The V and J ends lost 4 bases and 5 bases, in that order; junction bases with no gene match: 6. The CDR3 consists of 14 residues. CDR3 protein: CASSKQGAAETQYF. CDR3 nucleotide sequence: TGTGCCAGCAGCAAACAGGGGGCGGCGGAGACCCAGTACTTC.